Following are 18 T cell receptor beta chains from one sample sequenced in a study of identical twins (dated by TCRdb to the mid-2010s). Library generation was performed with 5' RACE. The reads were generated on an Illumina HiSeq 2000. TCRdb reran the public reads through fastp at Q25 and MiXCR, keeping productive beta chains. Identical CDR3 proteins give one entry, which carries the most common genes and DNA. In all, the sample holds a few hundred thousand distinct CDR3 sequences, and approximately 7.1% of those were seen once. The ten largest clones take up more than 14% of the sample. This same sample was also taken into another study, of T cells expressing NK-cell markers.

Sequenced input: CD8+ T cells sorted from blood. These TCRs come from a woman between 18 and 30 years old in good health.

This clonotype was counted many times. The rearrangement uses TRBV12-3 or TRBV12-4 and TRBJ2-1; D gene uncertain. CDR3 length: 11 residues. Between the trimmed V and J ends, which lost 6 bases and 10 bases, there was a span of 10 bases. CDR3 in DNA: TGTGCCAGCAGCACGAATAGCGAGCAGTTCTTC. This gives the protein CASSTNSEQFF.

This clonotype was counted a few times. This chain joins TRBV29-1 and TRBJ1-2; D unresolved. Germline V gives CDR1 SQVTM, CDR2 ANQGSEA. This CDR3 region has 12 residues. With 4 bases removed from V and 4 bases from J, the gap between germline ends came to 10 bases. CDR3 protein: CSVVGGVYGYTF. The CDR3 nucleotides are TGCAGCGTTGTAGGCGGCGTCTATGGCTACACCTTC. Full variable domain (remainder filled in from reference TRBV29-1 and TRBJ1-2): SAVISQKPSRDICQRGTSLTIQCQVDSQVTMMFWYRQQPGQSLTLIATANQGSEATYESGFVIDKFPISRPNLTFSTLTVSNMSPEDSSIYLCSVVGGVYGYTFGSGTRLTVV.

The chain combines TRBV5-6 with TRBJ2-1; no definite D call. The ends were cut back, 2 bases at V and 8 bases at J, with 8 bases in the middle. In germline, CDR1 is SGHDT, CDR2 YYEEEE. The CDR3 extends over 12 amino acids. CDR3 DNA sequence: TGTGCCAGCAGCTTCGCCAACGATGAGCAGTTCTTC. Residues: CASSFANDEQFF. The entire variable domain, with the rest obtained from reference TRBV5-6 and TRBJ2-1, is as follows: DAGVTQSPTHLIKTRGQQVTLRCSPKSGHDTVSWYQQALGQGPQFIFQYYEEEERQRGNFPDRFSGHQFPNYSSELNVNALLLGDSALYLCASSFANDEQFFGPGTRLTVL.

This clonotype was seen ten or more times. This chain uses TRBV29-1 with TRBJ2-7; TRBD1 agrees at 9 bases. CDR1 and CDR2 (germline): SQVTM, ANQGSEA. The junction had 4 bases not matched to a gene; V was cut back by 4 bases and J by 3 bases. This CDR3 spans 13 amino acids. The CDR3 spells CSVVDRGIYEQYF. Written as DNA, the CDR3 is TGCAGCGTTGTCGACAGGGGGATCTACGAGCAGTACTTC.

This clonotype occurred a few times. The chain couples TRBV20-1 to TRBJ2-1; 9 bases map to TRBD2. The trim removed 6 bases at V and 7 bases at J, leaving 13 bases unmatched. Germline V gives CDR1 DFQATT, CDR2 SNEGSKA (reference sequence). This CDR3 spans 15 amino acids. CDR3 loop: CSAPPLAGPPNEQFF. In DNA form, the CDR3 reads TGCAGTGCCCCCCCCCTAGCGGGGCCTCCGAATGAGCAGTTCTTC.

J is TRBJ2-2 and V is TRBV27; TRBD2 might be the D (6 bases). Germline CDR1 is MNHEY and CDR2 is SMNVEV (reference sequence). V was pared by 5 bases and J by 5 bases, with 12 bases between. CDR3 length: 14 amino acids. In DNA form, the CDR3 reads TGTGCCAGCAGTATGAGCGGGCGAACCGGGGAGCTGTTTTTT. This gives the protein CASSMSGRTGELFF.

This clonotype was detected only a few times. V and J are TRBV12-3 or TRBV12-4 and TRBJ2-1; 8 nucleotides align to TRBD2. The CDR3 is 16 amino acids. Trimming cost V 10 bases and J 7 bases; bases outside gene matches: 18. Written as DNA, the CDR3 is TGTGCCATCCTCTCCGCGGAGCGGGGGAATTTTAATGAGCAGTTCTTC. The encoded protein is CAILSAERGNFNEQFF.

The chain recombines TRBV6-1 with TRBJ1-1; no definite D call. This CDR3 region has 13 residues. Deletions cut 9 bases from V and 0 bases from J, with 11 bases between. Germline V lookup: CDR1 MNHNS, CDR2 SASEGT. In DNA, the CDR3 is TGTGCCAGTTCGTTACTTCTGAACACTGAAGCTTTCTTT. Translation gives CASSLLLNTEAFF.

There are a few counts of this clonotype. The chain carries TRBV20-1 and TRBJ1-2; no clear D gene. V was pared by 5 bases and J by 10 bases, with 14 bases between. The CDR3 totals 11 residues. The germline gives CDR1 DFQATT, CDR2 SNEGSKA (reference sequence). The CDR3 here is CSAYGPTDYTF. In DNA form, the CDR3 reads TGCAGTGCTTACGGCCCCACGGACTACACCTTC.

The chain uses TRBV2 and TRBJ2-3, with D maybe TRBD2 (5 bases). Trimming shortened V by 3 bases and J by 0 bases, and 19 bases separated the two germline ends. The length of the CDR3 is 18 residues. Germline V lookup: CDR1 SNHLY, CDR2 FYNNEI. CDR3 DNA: TGTGCCAGCAGTGAGAAGCCGCTGTTACGCGGGAGCACAGATACGCAGTATTTT. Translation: CASSEKPLLRGSTDTQYF.

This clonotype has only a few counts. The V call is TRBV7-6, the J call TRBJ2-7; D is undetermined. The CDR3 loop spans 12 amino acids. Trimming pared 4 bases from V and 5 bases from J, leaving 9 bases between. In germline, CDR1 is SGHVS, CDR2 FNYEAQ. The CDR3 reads CASSSPPNEQYF. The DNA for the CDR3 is TGTGCCAGCAGCTCCCCGCCCAACGAGCAGTACTTC.

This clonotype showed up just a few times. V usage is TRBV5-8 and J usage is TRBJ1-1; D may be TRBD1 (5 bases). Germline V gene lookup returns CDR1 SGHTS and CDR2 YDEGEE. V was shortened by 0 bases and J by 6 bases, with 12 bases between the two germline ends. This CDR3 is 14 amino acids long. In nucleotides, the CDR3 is TGTGCCAGCAGCTTGGTGGGGGTTACCCCTGAAGCTTTCTTT. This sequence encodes CASSLVGVTPEAFF.

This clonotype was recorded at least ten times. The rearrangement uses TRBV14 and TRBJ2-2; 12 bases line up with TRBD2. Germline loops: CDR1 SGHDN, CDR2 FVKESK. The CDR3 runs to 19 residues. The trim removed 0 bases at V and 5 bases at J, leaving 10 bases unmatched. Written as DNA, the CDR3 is TGTGCCAGCAGCCAAGATAGGCGACTAGCGGGAGTACGAACCGGGGAGCTGTTTTTT. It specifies CASSQDRRLAGVRTGELFF. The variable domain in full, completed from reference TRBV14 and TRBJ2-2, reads EAGVTQFPSHSVIEKGQTVTLRCDPISGHDNLYWYRRVMGKEIKFLLHFVKESKQDESGMPNNRFLAERTGGTYSTLKVQPAELEDSGVYFCASSQDRRLAGVRTGELFFGEGSRLTVL.

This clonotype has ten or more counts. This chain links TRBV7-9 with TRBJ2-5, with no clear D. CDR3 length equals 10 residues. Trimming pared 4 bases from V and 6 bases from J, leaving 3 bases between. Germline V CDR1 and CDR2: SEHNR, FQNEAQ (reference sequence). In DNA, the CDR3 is TGTGCCAGCAGCTCCCAGACCCAGTACTTC. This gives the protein CASSSQTQYF.

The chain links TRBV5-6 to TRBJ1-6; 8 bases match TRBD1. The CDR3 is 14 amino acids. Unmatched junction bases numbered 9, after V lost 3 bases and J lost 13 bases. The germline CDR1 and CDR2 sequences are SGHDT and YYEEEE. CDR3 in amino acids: CASSSGQGDIPLHF. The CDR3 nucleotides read TGTGCCAGCAGCTCTGGACAGGGAGATATCCCCCTCCACTTT.

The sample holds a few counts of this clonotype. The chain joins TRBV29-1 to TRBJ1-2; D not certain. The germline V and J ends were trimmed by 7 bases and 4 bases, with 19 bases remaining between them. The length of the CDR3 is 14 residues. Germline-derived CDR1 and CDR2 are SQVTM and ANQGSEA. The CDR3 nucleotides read TGCAGCGCCTCGATGGGCCGGGTCCTCTATGGCTACACCTTC. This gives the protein CSASMGRVLYGYTF.

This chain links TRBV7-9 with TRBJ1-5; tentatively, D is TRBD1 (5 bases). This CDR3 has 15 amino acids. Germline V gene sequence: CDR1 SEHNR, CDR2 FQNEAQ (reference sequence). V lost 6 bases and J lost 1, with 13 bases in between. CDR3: CASRPGALSNQPQHF. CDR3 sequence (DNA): TGTGCCAGCAGACCCGGGGCCCTAAGCAATCAGCCCCAGCATTTT.

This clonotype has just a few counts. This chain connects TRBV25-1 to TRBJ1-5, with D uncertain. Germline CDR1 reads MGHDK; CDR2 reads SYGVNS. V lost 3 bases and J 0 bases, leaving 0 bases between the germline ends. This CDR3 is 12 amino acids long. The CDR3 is CASSDSNQPQHF. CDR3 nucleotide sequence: TGTGCCAGCAGTGATAGCAATCAGCCCCAGCATTTT.